This is a list of T cell receptor beta chains from one sample in a study of blood T cell repertoires in COVID-19. Libraries were prepared by immunoSEQ multiplex PCR; TCRdb keeps only in-frame clonotypes and omits some of them. Of around 260,000 clones in the sample, about 87% were seen once. Source material: peripheral blood. The receptors originated from a woman in her 40s who had recovered from COVID-19. Both conserved end residues are part of each CDR3. D genes are given only for firm matches. Some rows mark clone size as missing; the rest say once, few, many or name a class of expanded clone.

cdr3_length,v_call,d_call,clone_size,j_call,cdr3_nt,cdr3_aa
12,TRBV2,TRBD2,-,TRBJ2-7,TGTGCCAGCAAACTAGCGGGTTACGAGCAGTACTTC,CASKLAGYEQYF
16,TRBV18,TRBD1,-,TRBJ2-2,TGTGCCAGCTCCCCCTTACTACAGGGGAGCACCGGGGAGCTGTTTTTT,CASSPLLQGSTGELFF
13,TRBV29-1,-,-,TRBJ1-3,TGCAGCGTAGGCGACAACTCTGGAAACACCATATATTTT,CSVGDNSGNTIYF
13,TRBV9,-,-,TRBJ2-1,TGTGCCAGCAGCGTAGGGACAGACAATGAGCAGTTCTTC,CASSVGTDNEQFF
15,TRBV6-1,-,-,TRBJ1-5,TGTGCCAGCAGTGAACGAAGGAGTAGCAATCAGCCCCAGCATTTT,CASSERRSSNQPQHF
14,TRBV9,-,-,TRBJ1-3,TGTGCCAGCACCGGACAGAACTCTGGAAACACCATATATTTT,CASTGQNSGNTIYF
14,TRBV6-2/TRBV6-3,-,-,TRBJ2-2,TGTGCCAGCAGCAGAGACAGAAACACCGGGGAGCTGTTTTTT,CASSRDRNTGELFF
16,TRBV11-2,-,-,TRBJ2-7,TGTGCCAGCAGGCCGTTCCGGGACACCTCACCGGGTGAGCAGTACTTC,CASRPFRDTSPGEQYF
14,TRBV16,-,-,TRBJ1-5,TGTGCCAGCAGCCAGAGGCAGAATAATCAGCCCCAGCATTTT,CASSQRQNNQPQHF
16,TRBV19,TRBD2,-,TRBJ2-5,TGTGCCAGTAGTACACGACTAGCGGGGGGGGGCGAGACCCAGTACTTC,CASSTRLAGGGETQYF
16,TRBV7-3,-,-,TRBJ2-1,TGTGCCAGCAGCTTTTTTCAGAGGGAATCCTACAATGAGCAGTTCTTC,CASSFFQRESYNEQFF
16,TRBV7-2,-,-,TRBJ1-6,TGTGCCAGCAGCTTAGAGAGGCAGCTTTATAATTCACCCCTCCACTTT,CASSLERQLYNSPLHF
16,TRBV13,-,-,TRBJ2-7,TGTGCCAGCAGCTCCCGGGGAGCGGGCCACTCCTACGAGCAGTACTTC,CASSSRGAGHSYEQYF
13,TRBV2,-,-,TRBJ1-1,TGTGCCAGCAGTGAACGTCTGAACACTGAAGCTTTCTTT,CASSERLNTEAFF
13,TRBV5-5,-,-,TRBJ1-4,TGTGCCAGCCATTACGGGGCTAATGAAAAACTGTTTTTT,CASHYGANEKLFF
14,TRBV6-2/TRBV6-3,TRBD1,-,TRBJ1-1,TGTGCCAGCAGTTACGGACAGGGGGCTTCTGAAGCTTTCTTT,CASSYGQGASEAFF
16,TRBV11-1,-,-,TRBJ1-3,TGTGCCAGCAGCTTGGAATATGCGGCCTCTGGAAACACCATATATTTT,CASSLEYAASGNTIYF
13,TRBV30,-,-,TRBJ1-2,TGTGCCTGGTCCGCCCCAAACGCAGGGGGCTACACCTTC,CAWSAPNAGGYTF
13,TRBV12-3/TRBV12-4,-,-,TRBJ1-1,TGTGCCAGCAGGCACAGGGTAGACACTGAAGCTTTCTTT,CASRHRVDTEAFF
14,TRBV27,-,-,TRBJ2-2,TGTGCCAGCAGTTTATACCCAGGGGCCGGGGAGCTGTTTTTT,CASSLYPGAGELFF
14,TRBV7-8,-,-,TRBJ2-7,TGTGCCAGCAGCTTAGAGTGGGCAATCTACGAGCAGTACTTC,CASSLEWAIYEQYF
14,TRBV6-5,-,-,TRBJ1-2,TGTGCCAGCAGGAGATTTCAGGGCTACTATGGCTACACCTTC,CASRRFQGYYGYTF
18,TRBV5-1,TRBD2,-,TRBJ2-4,TGCGCCAGCAGCCTCTCACCGGGGACTAGCCTGGCCAAAAACATTCAGTACTTC,CASSLSPGTSLAKNIQYF
13,TRBV30,-,-,TRBJ2-1,TGTGCCTGGAGTCGGACTGTTTACAATGAGCAGTTCTTC,CAWSRTVYNEQFF
21,TRBV4-3,TRBD2,-,TRBJ2-2,TGCGCCAGCAGCCACGACCTGGGAGGGTTCTCCCAGCGGGGGAACACCGGGGAGCTGTTTTTT,CASSHDLGGFSQRGNTGELFF
16,TRBV7-2,-,-,TRBJ1-1,TGTGCCAGCAGCTTAGTTCTGGACAGAATGAACACTGAAGCTTTCTTT,CASSLVLDRMNTEAFF
16,TRBV5-1,-,few,TRBJ2-2,TGCGCCAGCAGCCGGAGGTTCACGGCTAACACCGGGGAGCTGTTTTTT,CASSRRFTANTGELFF
14,TRBV5-1,-,-,TRBJ2-7,TGCGCCAGCAGCTTGGGTCCGGGGTTCGACGAGCAGTACTTC,CASSLGPGFDEQYF
14,TRBV5-1,TRBD1,-,TRBJ2-1,TGCGCCAGCAGCAGGCAGGGGGCTGTCTATGAGCAGTTCTTC,CASSRQGAVYEQFF
15,TRBV19,-,-,TRBJ1-2,TGTGCCAGTAGTAGATCACTAAGGCGTAACTATGGCTACACCTTC,CASSRSLRRNYGYTF
13,TRBV5-1,-,-,TRBJ1-1,TGCGCCAGTTATCGGGGGAGGAACACTGAAGCTTTCTTT,CASYRGRNTEAFF
16,TRBV6-2/TRBV6-3,-,-,TRBJ2-3,TGTGCCAGCAGTTACGGGGGGACAGCTCTTTCGGATACGCAGTATTTT,CASSYGGTALSDTQYF
15,TRBV9,-,-,TRBJ2-7,TGTGCCAGCAGCGTAGGACGGAGCCATGGCGACGAGCAGTACTTC,CASSVGRSHGDEQYF
15,TRBV7-2,-,-,TRBJ2-6,TGTGCCAGCAGCTTTACAACCTCGGGGGCCAACGTCCTGACTTTC,CASSFTTSGANVLTF
14,TRBV19,-,-,TRBJ1-2,TGTGCCAGTAGTGGCGACAAGTCCTCCTATGGCTACACCTTC,CASSGDKSSYGYTF
13,TRBV27,-,-,TRBJ2-7,TGTGCCAGCAGCATACCCGGGGCCTACGAGCAGTACTTC,CASSIPGAYEQYF
15,TRBV19,-,-,TRBJ1-1,TGTGCCAGTAGACCGCAGTATTTGGGGGGGGATGAAGCTTTCTTT,CASRPQYLGGDEAFF
16,TRBV9,-,once,TRBJ2-3,TGTGCCAGCAGCCTGAGGGGGCGGGGCGGCACAGATACGCAGTATTTT,CASSLRGRGGTDTQYF
17,TRBV19,TRBD2,-,TRBJ2-5,TGTGCCAGTAGTCAACTAGCGGGGGGCCAGGCACAAGAGACCCAGTACTTC,CASSQLAGGQAQETQYF
16,TRBV5-5,TRBD1,once,TRBJ2-3,TGTGCCAGCAGCTTGGATACAGGGGCTGGGACAGATACGCAGTATTTT,CASSLDTGAGTDTQYF
14,TRBV6-5,TRBD1,-,TRBJ1-3,TGTGCCAGCAGTTATTCCGGGACAGAAAACACCATATATTTT,CASSYSGTENTIYF
15,TRBV5-1,TRBD1,-,TRBJ2-7,TGCGCCAGCAGCTCGCAGGGGGCTGCCGCCTACGAGCAGTACTTC,CASSSQGAAAYEQYF
14,TRBV20-1,TRBD2,few,TRBJ2-2,TGCAGTGCTAGTCCTAGCGGGGGGGCTGGGGAGCTGTTTTTT,CSASPSGGAGELFF
13,TRBV6-5,-,once,TRBJ2-7,TGTGCCAGCATCATAGGGGGGGGGTTCGAGCAGTACTTC,CASIIGGGFEQYF
14,TRBV7-9,-,-,TRBJ1-1,TGTGCCAGCAGCTTACCCAGGGTTTACACTGAAGCTTTCTTT,CASSLPRVYTEAFF
14,TRBV9,TRBD2,-,TRBJ2-2,TGTGCCAGCTCTAGCGGGGGAAACACCGGGGAGCTGTTTTTT,CASSSGGNTGELFF
11,TRBV5-6,-,-,TRBJ2-2,TGTGCCAGCAGCCGGGAGTGGGACTTGTTTTTT,CASSREWDLFF
13,TRBV12-3/TRBV12-4,-,-,TRBJ2-1,TGTGCCAGCAGTTTCTATGGAAGGCGGGAGCAGTTCTTC,CASSFYGRREQFF
16,TRBV5-4,-,-,TRBJ1-2,TGTGCCAGCAGCTCCCCCGGGGAGGGGCGAAACTATGGCTACACCTTC,CASSSPGEGRNYGYTF
16,TRBV19,TRBD2,-,TRBJ2-3,TGTGCCAGTAGTCTCTCAGCGGGGGGGCCTCCAGATACGCAGTATTTT,CASSLSAGGPPDTQYF
14,TRBV6-2/TRBV6-3,-,-,TRBJ1-1,TGTGCCAGCAGTTACGAGTGGGGAGACACTGAAGCTTTCTTT,CASSYEWGDTEAFF
14,TRBV2,TRBD1,once,TRBJ1-1,TGTGCCAGCAGGCCGGGACAGATGAGCACTGAAGCTTTCTTT,CASRPGQMSTEAFF